These 10 T cell receptor beta chains originate from one sample sequenced in a study of shared clonotypes between healthy human individuals. Only in-frame clones appear in the TCRdb table, and some are missing; sequencing was by immunoSEQ multiplex PCR. The table includes about 800,000 clones, just over 95% detected once. Terminally differentiated effector memory CD45RA+ cells were excluded from the naive CD8 cells, which were CD45RO-negative and positively selected for CCR7. Input material: naive CD8+ T cells sorted from blood. Receptor source: a man younger than 40 in good health.

This clone appeared a few times. This chain links TRBV27 with TRBJ2-7; TRBD1 matches at 8 bases. Germline V gene sequence: CDR1 MNHEY, CDR2 SMNVEV (reference sequence). The CDR3 has 15 residues. The V segment lost 2 bases and the J segment 12 bases; nucleotides outside the gene matches: 15. The CDR3 DNA follows: TGTGCCAGCAGTTTAGTTGCCGACAGGGGCCATATCGTGTACTTC. Translating it yields CASSLVADRGHIVYF.

This chain connects TRBV28 to TRBJ2-6; no definite D call. Germline values: CDR1 MDHEN, CDR2 SYDVKM. Trimming shortened V by 5 bases and J by 0 bases, and 20 bases separated the two germline ends. The CDR3 contains 19 residues. CDR3 protein: CASSGDGSDSSSGANVLTF. CDR3 coding DNA: TGTGCCAGCAGTGGGGATGGGTCCGATTCTAGCTCTGGGGCCAACGTCCTGACTTTC. Using reference TRBV28 and TRBJ2-6 for the parts outside the CDR3, the full variable domain is DVKVTQSSRYLVKRTGEKVFLECVQDMDHENMFWYRQDPGLGLRLIYFSYDVKMKEKGDIPEGYSVSREKKERFSLILESASTNQTSMYLCASSGDGSDSSSGANVLTFGAGSRLTVL.

The chain combines TRBV27 with TRBJ2-7, with TRBD2 matching over 14 bases. The V gene end was trimmed by 7 bases and the J gene end by 6 bases; junction bases not matched to a gene: 8. The CDR3 runs to 15 residues. CDR1 and CDR2 from the germline V gene are MNHEY and SMNVEV (reference sequence). The CDR3 is CASTPSGLAGAEQYF. CDR3 sequence (DNA): TGTGCCAGCACCCCCTCGGGACTAGCGGGAGCCGAGCAGTACTTC.

This chain connects TRBV7-9 to TRBJ2-7; tentative D call: TRBD1 (6 bases). Germline V gene data show CDR1 as SEHNR and CDR2 as FQNEAQ (reference sequence). V gave up 5 bases and J gave up 2 bases, with 13 bases separating them. The CDR3 covers 14 residues. In DNA form, the CDR3 reads TGTGCCAGCAGCCCAGGGGACCGACCCTACGAGCAGTACTTC. This encodes CASSPGDRPYEQYF.

The chain recombines TRBV7-9 with TRBJ2-1; D call uncertain. The germline V gene encodes CDR1 SEHNR and CDR2 FQNEAQ (reference sequence). Trimming removed 9 bases at V and 6 bases at J, with 12 bases between. This CDR3 has 12 residues. The DNA of the CDR3 is TGTGCCAGTCGGAGTACTATCAATGAGCAGTTCTTC. It codes for CASRSTINEQFF.

The sample holds one count of this clone. This sequence joins TRBV19 and TRBJ2-7; weak D call: TRBD1 (5 bases). CDR3 length: 13 residues. Trimming cost V 5 bases and J 2 bases, with 10 bases left between them. CDR1 and CDR2 (germline): LNHDA, SQIVND (reference sequence). The CDR3 protein is CASSPGLTYEQYF. In DNA form, the CDR3 reads TGTGCCAGTAGTCCAGGGTTGACCTACGAGCAGTACTTC.

This sequence joins TRBV27 and TRBJ1-5; perhaps TRBD1 as D (6 bases). Trimming removed 1 base at V and 2 bases at J, with 12 bases between. Germline assignment: CDR1 MNHEY and CDR2 SMNVEV (reference sequence). This CDR3 is 16 amino acids long. The CDR3 nucleotides read TGTGCCAGCAGTTTATTGGGTGGGGGCGGCAATCAGCCCCAGCATTTT. It is translated as CASSLLGGGGNQPQHF.

This clone was observed once. The V gene is TRBV10-3, the J gene TRBJ2-7; TRBD1 aligns across 9 bases. Looked up from germline, CDR1 is ENHRY and CDR2 is SYGVKD. Trimming removed 0 bases from V and 2 bases from J; junction bases left unmatched: 11. The CDR3 sequence is 18 residues long. CDR3 in DNA: TGTGCCATCAGTGAGTCAATGGGCTCCGGGACAGGGACCTACGAGCAGTACTTC. Protein product: CAISESMGSGTGTYEQYF.

This clone was detected only once. The rearrangement links TRBV11-2 to TRBJ2-1; D may be TRBD1 (8 bases). Germline V gene data show CDR1 as SGHAT and CDR2 as FQNNGV. The CDR3 sequence is 18 residues long. V lost 7 bases and J 6 bases, leaving 28 bases between the germline ends. CDR3 sequence: CASTPGYRGGQRGNEQFF. In DNA, the CDR3 is TGTGCCAGCACCCCGGGCTACAGGGGGGGACAGCGAGGCAATGAGCAGTTCTTC.

The chain links TRBV2 to TRBJ2-3, with TRBD2 as a possible D gene (7 bases). V was shortened by 11 bases and J by 5 bases, with 17 bases between the two germline ends. Germline loops: CDR1 SNHLY, CDR2 FYNNEI. The length of the CDR3 is 13 residues. CDR3 nucleotide sequence: TGTGCCCCCCGGAGGGAGGGGGTAGATACGCAGTATTTT. Its translation is CAPRREGVDTQYF. Supplemented by reference TRBV2 and TRBJ2-3, the full variable domain reads EPEVTQTPSHQVTQMGQEVILRCVPISNHLYFYWYRQILGQKVEFLVSFYNNEISEKSEIFDDQFSVERPDGSNFTLKIRSTKLEDSAMYFCAPRREGVDTQYFGPGTRLTVL.